A single sample gave rise to the 18 T cell receptor beta chains below, sequenced in a study of PD-1 blockade in classical Hodgkin lymphoma. Sequencing was performed with immunoSEQ multiplex PCR; in TCRdb, only in-frame clones are kept and a portion is missing. The table includes 29,000 or so clones, 71% detected once. The patients all showed relapse after autologous stem cell transplantation, while their brentuximab vedotin exposure varied. The sequences come from peripheral blood mononuclear cells (PBMCs), collected before the second cycle of nivolumab. These receptors all come from a human donor with classical Hodgkin lymphoma.

In this sample, this clone is medium-sized. The rearrangement uses TRBV4-1 and TRBJ1-5; TRBD1 might be the D (6 bases). This CDR3 has 15 amino acids. The V end was cut by 5 bases, the J end by 4 bases, with 15 bases between. Germline-derived CDR1 and CDR2 are MGHRA and YSYEKL. DNA of the CDR3: TGCGCCAGCAGCTGGACAGTAGGGGTAAATCAGCCCCAGCATTTT. This encodes CASSWTVGVNQPQHF.

This clone qualifies as medium-sized (0.01 to 0.1%). V gene TRBV6-1 combines with J gene TRBJ1-2; D is possibly TRBD1 (6 bases). CDR1 is MNHNS and CDR2 is SASEGT in the germline V gene. There are 16 residues in the CDR3. V was shortened by 4 bases and J by 6 bases, with 21 bases between the two germline ends. The CDR3 nucleotides read TGTGCCAGCAGTGTCCCCTCTATTGACAGGATTAATGGCTACACCTTC. Translation: CASSVPSIDRINGYTF.

This chain uses TRBV13 with TRBJ2-5; 7 bases line up with TRBD1. The germline V gene has CDR1 PRHDT and CDR2 FYEKMQ (reference sequence). Trimming cost V 0 bases and J 1 base; bases outside gene matches: 2. The CDR3 is made up of 15 amino acids. The CDR3 DNA is TGTGCCAGCAGCTTAGGGGCAGGGGGCCAAGAGACCCAGTACTTC. It translates to CASSLGAGGQETQYF.

The V call is TRBV30, the J call TRBJ2-3; TRBD1 agrees at 10 bases. The junction had 0 bases not matched to a gene; V was cut back by 8 bases and J by 1 base. Germline V CDR1 and CDR2: GTSNPN, SVGIG (reference sequence). This CDR3 comprises 12 residues. Here the CDR3 reads CAGTGGTDTQYF. The DNA for the CDR3 is TGTGCCGGGACAGGGGGCACAGATACGCAGTATTTT.

This chain joins TRBV9 and TRBJ2-1; 13 nucleotides match TRBD2. V was clipped by 4 bases and J by 6 bases; unmatched bases: 4. This CDR3 comprises 15 residues. Germline V lookup: CDR1 SGDLS, CDR2 YYNGEE. The CDR3 spells CASSKLAGGLNEQFF. DNA for the CDR3: TGTGCCAGCAGCAAACTAGCGGGGGGGCTCAATGAGCAGTTCTTC.

The chain combines TRBV29-1 with TRBJ2-1; 8 bases fit TRBD2. V shed 1 base and J 2 bases; nucleotides not matched to a gene: 1. Germline assignment: CDR1 SQVTM and CDR2 ANQGSEA. This CDR3 comprises 14 residues. The CDR3 DNA sequence: TGCAGCGTTGAAGGGCGGGGGGCCTACAATGAGCAGTTCTTC. Its protein product is CSVEGRGAYNEQFF.

By share of the sample, this clone is medium-sized. The rearrangement links TRBV10-3 to TRBJ2-6; D may be TRBD2 (5 bases). This CDR3 has 16 amino acids. Looked up from germline, CDR1 is ENHRY and CDR2 is SYGVKD. V lost 0 bases, J lost 0 bases, and 6 bases lay in between. This chain's CDR3 is CAISESRDSGANVLTF. The CDR3 coding sequence is TGTGCCATCAGTGAGTCGAGGGACTCTGGGGCCAACGTCCTGACTTTC.

The CDR3 loop reads CASSRGQLDNYGYTF. The CDR3, as DNA: TGCGCCAGCAGTCGAGGACAGCTAGACAACTATGGCTACACCTTC. This sequence joins TRBV4-1 and TRBJ1-2; D is possibly TRBD1 (6 bases). V was clipped by 6 bases and J by 2 bases, with 16 bases between them. The CDR3 contains 15 residues. The germline V gene has CDR1 MGHRA and CDR2 YSYEKL.

The CDR3 DNA reads TGTGCCAGCAGTGGGGGAGGGGACAGCCAAGAGACCCAGTACTTC. Translation: CASSGGGDSQETQYF. V gene TRBV2 combines with J gene TRBJ2-5; either TRBD1 or TRBD2 may supply D (7 bases each). Germline CDR1 reads SNHLY; CDR2 reads FYNNEI. Trimming shortened V by 4 bases and J by 1 base, and 13 bases separated the two germline ends. This CDR3 is 15 amino acids long.

The rearrangement uses TRBV5-4 and TRBJ1-4; 8 nucleotides agree with TRBD1. Germline lookup yields CDR1 SGHNT and CDR2 YYREEE (reference sequence). This CDR3 region has 14 residues. J was trimmed by 3 bases and V by 6 bases; bases with no gene match: 4. Written as DNA, the CDR3 is TGTGCCAGCACCATGACAGGGGCTAATGAAAAACTGTTTTTT. It specifies CASTMTGANEKLFF.

CDR3 in amino acids: CAWSRAYGYTF. The CDR3 DNA follows: TGTGCCTGGAGTCGGGCCTATGGCTACACCTTC. V usage is TRBV30 and J usage is TRBJ1-2; D uncertain. The V end was cut by 2 bases, the J end by 4 bases, with 5 bases between. This CDR3 region has 11 residues. From germline, CDR1 is GTSNPN and CDR2 SVGIG (reference sequence).

This clone was seen a few times. CDR3 nucleotide sequence: TGCGCCAGCAGCTTGTCGACAGGGACTGGAAACACCATATATTTT. Its protein product is CASSLSTGTGNTIYF. The chain links TRBV5-1 to TRBJ1-3, with 7 bases matching TRBD1. The CDR3 covers 15 residues. Germline values: CDR1 SGHRS, CDR2 YFSETQ. Trimming removed 1 base from V and 2 bases from J; junction bases left unmatched: 3. The full variable domain, completed using reference TRBV5-1 and TRBJ1-3, is KAGVTQTPRYLIKTRGQQVTLSCSPISGHRSVSWYQQTPGQGLQFLFEYFSETQRNKGNFPGRFSGRQFSNSRSEMNVSTLELGDSALYLCASSLSTGTGNTIYFGEGSWLTVV.

The chain joins TRBV12-1 to TRBJ2-2. TRBV12-1 is termed a pseudogene. The CDR3 consists of 16 residues. This CDR3 is CASTPSGGASTGELFF. In nucleotides, the CDR3 is TGTGCCAGCACCCCCTCCGGGGGCGCTTCCACCGGGGAGCTGTTTTTT.

The V call is TRBV7-9, the J call TRBJ2-3; D is perhaps TRBD1 (6 bases). The CDR3 runs 14 residues. The V and J ends lost 7 bases and 2 bases respectively, with 13 bases between them. The germline gives CDR1 SEHNR, CDR2 FQNEAQ (reference sequence). This chain's CDR3 is CASTEDSNTDTQYF. The CDR3, as DNA: TGTGCCAGCACCGAGGACAGCAACACAGATACGCAGTATTTT.

This clone has just a few counts. The V call is TRBV5-4, the J call TRBJ1-4; a weak D match, TRBD1 (5 bases). The CDR3 totals 14 residues. Germline V CDR1 and CDR2: SGHNT, YYREEE (reference sequence). V lost 3 bases and J lost 8, with 14 bases in between. This chain's CDR3 is CASSSGQEDEKLFF. The CDR3 coding sequence is TGTGCCAGCAGCTCCGGACAAGAGGACGAAAAACTGTTTTTT.

This rearrangement joins TRBV28 to TRBJ1-4; TRBD1 is a possible D gene (5 bases). V gave up 4 bases and J gave up 0 bases, with 9 bases separating them. Germline CDR1 reads MDHEN; CDR2 reads SYDVKM. The CDR3 runs 15 residues. This chain's CDR3 is CASSSATATNEKLFF. The DNA for the CDR3 is TGTGCCAGCAGTTCCGCGACAGCAACTAATGAAAAACTGTTTTTT.

The chain combines TRBV10-1 with TRBJ2-5, with D perhaps TRBD1 (6 bases). The CDR3 loop spans 14 amino acids. Trimming pared 4 bases from V and 5 bases from J, leaving 14 bases between. Germline CDR1 and CDR2: WNHNN and SYGVQD (reference sequence). CDR3: CASSAGQRGETQYF. CDR3 nucleotides: TGCGCCAGCAGTGCCGGACAGCGAGGGGAGACCCAGTACTTC.

By share, this clone counts as medium-sized. The chain recombines TRBV7-9 with TRBJ2-7; D unclear. Germline values: CDR1 SEHNR, CDR2 FQNEAQ (reference sequence). V was shortened by 5 bases and J by 1 base, with 12 bases between the two germline ends. The CDR3 spans 14 residues. Here the CDR3 reads CASSQKSRSYEQYF. In DNA, the CDR3 is TGTGCCAGCAGCCAAAAGAGCAGGTCCTACGAGCAGTACTTC. The complete variable domain, with remaining parts taken from reference TRBV7-9 and TRBJ2-7, reads DTGVSQNPRHKITKRGQNVTFRCDPISEHNRLYWYRQTLGQGPEFLTYFQNEAQLEKSRLLSDRFSAERPKGSFSTLEIQRTEQGDSAMYLCASSQKSRSYEQYFGPGTRLTVT.